This T cell receptor (beta chain) was observed in a study of post-analysis software for immune sequencing data. Findings and caveats of the study: Controls showed lower frequencies than patients for roughly 5 TRBV segments, and TRBV5-6, TRBV5-1 and TRBV20-1 were among these.

Germline values: CDR1 DFQATT, CDR2 SNEGSKA (reference sequence). CDR3 length: 12 residues. V was trimmed by 6 bases and J by 1 base, leaving 8 bases between them. Prepared libraries of TCR beta cDNA carried unique molecular identifiers. Using its own MiXCR run on the PCR reads, TCRdb lists one record per CDR3 protein. The table records about 820,000 distinct CDR3 sequences, 53% of them present only once. Concerning this clonotype: The antigen is not known.

The sequencing input was blood. The rearrangement joins TRBV20-1 to TRBJ2-3, with D unclear. This sequence originates from a girl aged 5-17 years with multiple sclerosis. DNA of the CDR3: TGCAGTGCCACCTTGGGCACAGATACGCAGTATTTT. It translates to CSATLGTDTQYF.